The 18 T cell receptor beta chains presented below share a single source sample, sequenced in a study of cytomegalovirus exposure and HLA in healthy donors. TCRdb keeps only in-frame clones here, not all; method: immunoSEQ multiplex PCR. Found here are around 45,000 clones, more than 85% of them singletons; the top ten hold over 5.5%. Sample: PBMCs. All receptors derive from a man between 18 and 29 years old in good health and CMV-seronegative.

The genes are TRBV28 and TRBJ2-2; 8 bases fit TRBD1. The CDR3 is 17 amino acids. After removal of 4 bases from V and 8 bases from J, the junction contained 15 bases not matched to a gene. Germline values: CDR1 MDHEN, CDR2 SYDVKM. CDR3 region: CASSSVDRENVVGELFF. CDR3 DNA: TGTGCCAGCAGTTCCGTGGACAGGGAAAACGTTGTGGGGGAGCTGTTTTTT.

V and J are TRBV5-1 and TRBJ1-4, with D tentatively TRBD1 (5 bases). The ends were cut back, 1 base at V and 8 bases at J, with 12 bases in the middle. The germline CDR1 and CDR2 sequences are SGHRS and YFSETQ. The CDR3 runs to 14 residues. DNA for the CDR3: TGCGCCAGCAGCTTGCAGTCAGGGAAGGAAAAACTGTTTTTT. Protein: CASSLQSGKEKLFF.

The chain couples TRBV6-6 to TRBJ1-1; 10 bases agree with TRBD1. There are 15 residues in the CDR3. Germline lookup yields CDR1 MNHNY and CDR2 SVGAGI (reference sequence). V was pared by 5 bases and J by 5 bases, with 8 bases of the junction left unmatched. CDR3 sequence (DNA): TGTGCCAGCAGTGACCTGACAGGGGGCTTGACTGAAGCTTTCTTT. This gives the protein CASSDLTGGLTEAFF.

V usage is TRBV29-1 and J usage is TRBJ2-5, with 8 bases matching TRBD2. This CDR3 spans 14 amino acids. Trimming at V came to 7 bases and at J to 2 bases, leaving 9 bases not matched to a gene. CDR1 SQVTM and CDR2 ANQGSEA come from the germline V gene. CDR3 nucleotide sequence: TGCAGCGCCCGGGAGGCTAGCGGGCAAGAGACCCAGTACTTC. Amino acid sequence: CSAREASGQETQYF.

The chain's CDR3 is CSVDSLALKDEQFF. The CDR3 nucleotides read TGCAGCGTTGATAGTCTAGCGCTCAAGGACGAGCAGTTCTTC. This sequence joins TRBV29-1 and TRBJ2-1; D perhaps matches TRBD2 (6 bases). V gave up 3 bases and J gave up 10 bases, with 19 bases separating them. Germline V gene data show CDR1 as SQVTM and CDR2 as ANQGSEA. The CDR3 is made up of 14 amino acids.

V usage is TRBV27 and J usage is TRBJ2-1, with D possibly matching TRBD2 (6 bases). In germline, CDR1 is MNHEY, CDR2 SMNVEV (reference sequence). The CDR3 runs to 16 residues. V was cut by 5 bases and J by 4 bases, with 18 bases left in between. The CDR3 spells CASSPRPRGLYNEQFF. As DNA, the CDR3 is TGTGCCAGCAGTCCCCGCCCCCGGGGGTTATACAATGAGCAGTTCTTC.

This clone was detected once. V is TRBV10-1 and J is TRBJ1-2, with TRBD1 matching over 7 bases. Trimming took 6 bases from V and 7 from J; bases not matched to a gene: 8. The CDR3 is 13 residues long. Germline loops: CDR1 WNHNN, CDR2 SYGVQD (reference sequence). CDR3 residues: CASRNRGPRGYTF. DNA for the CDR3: TGCGCCAGCAGGAACAGGGGTCCGCGTGGCTACACCTTC.

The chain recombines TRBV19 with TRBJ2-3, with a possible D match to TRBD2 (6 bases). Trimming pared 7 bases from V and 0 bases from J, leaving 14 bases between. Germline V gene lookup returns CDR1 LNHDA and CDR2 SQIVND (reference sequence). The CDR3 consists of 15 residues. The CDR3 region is CASTGRDRSTDTQYF. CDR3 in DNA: TGTGCCAGTACCGGGCGGGACCGAAGCACAGATACGCAGTATTTT.

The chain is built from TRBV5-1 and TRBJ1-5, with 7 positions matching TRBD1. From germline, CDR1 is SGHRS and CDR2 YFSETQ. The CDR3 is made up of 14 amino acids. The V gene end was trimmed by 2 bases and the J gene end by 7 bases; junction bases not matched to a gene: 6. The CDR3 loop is CASSFGTEGQPQHF. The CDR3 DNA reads TGCGCCAGCAGCTTTGGGACAGAAGGCCAGCCCCAGCATTTT.

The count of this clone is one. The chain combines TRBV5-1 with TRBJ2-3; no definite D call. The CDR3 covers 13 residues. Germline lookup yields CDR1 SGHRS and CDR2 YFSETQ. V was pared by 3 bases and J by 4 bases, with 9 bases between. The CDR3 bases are TGCGCCAGCAGCTCCCGCTCGGCAGATACGCAGTATTTT. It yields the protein CASSSRSADTQYF.

This CDR3 is CASSLEPNTDTQYF. The CDR3 DNA follows: TGCGCCAGCAGCTTGGAGCCTAACACAGATACGCAGTATTTT. This chain uses TRBV5-1 with TRBJ2-3; no firm D call. V lost 0 bases and J 2 bases, leaving 7 bases between the germline ends. Germline loops: CDR1 SGHRS, CDR2 YFSETQ. The CDR3 consists of 14 residues.

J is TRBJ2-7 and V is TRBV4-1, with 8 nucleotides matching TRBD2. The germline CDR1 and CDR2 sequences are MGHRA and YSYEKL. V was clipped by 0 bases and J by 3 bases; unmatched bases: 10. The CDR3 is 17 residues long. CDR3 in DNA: TGCGCCAGCAGCCAAGATCCTTTTGCGGGGGGAAACTACGAGCAGTACTTC. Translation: CASSQDPFAGGNYEQYF.

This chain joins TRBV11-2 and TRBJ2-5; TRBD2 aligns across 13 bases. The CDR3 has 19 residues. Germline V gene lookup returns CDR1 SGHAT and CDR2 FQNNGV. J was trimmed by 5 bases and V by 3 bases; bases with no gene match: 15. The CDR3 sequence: CASSFHTGGTSGIGETQYF. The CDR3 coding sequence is TGTGCCAGCAGCTTTCATACCGGCGGGACTAGCGGGATAGGGGAGACCCAGTACTTC. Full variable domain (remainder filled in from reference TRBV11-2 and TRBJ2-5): EAGVAQSPRYKIIEKRQSVAFWCNPISGHATLYWYQQILGQGPKLLIQFQNNGVVDDSQLPKDRFSAERLKGVDSTLKIQPAKLEDSAVYLCASSFHTGGTSGIGETQYFGPGTRLLVL.

CDR3 sequence: CASSPGSETDTQYF. In nucleotides, the CDR3 is TGTGCCAGCTCACCGGGGAGTGAGACAGATACGCAGTATTTT. V usage is TRBV18 and J usage is TRBJ2-3; D is perhaps TRBD2 (5 bases). The V gene's germline CDR1 is KGHSH and CDR2 LQKENI. V lost 3 bases to trimming and J lost 3 bases, with 10 bases between them. The CDR3 is 14 residues long.

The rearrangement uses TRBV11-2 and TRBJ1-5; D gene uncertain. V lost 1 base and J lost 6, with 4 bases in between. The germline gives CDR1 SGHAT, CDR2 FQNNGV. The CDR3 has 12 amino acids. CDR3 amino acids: CASSLAGQPQHF. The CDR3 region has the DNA TGTGCCAGCAGCTTAGCAGGTCAGCCCCAGCATTTT.

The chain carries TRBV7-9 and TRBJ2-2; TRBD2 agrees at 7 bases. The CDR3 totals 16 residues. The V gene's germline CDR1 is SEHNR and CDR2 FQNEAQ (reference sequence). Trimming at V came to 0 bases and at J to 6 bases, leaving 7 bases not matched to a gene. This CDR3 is CASSLAGGTTPGELFF. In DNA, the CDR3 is TGTGCCAGCAGCTTAGCGGGAGGGACTACGCCCGGGGAGCTGTTTTTT.

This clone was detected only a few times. The CDR3 DNA reads as TGTGCCAGCAGCTTAACTAGCGGGAGTAGGGGGGAGCAGTTCTTC. Protein product: CASSLTSGSRGEQFF. The V call is TRBV5-4, the J call TRBJ2-1; 11 nucleotides agree with TRBD2. Germline V gives CDR1 SGHNT, CDR2 YYREEE (reference sequence). The CDR3 has 15 residues. Trimming cost V 2 bases and J 10 bases; bases outside gene matches: 8.

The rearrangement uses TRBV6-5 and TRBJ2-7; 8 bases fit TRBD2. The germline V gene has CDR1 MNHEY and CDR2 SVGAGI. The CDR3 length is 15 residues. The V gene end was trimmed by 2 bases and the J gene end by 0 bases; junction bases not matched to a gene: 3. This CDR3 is CASSYGRGVSYEQYF. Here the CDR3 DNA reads TGTGCCAGCAGTTACGGGCGGGGGGTCTCCTACGAGCAGTACTTC.